This T cell receptor (beta chain) was obtained from a study of blood T cell repertoires in COVID-19. CDR1 and CDR2 (germline): MNHEY, SVGEGT. CDR3 length equals 17 residues. With 5 bases clipped from V and 2 bases from J, the junction kept 12 bases outside the gene matches. Here immunoSEQ multiplex PCR was the method, and the copy in TCRdb shows in-frame clones only, minus some. The sample lists 180,000 or so clones, about 86% seen once, with over 9.5% in the top ten. Followed longitudinally, the Seattle patients had been enrolled during active infection. The sample comprised peripheral blood. The chain employs TRBV6-2 or TRBV6-3 and TRBJ2-3, with TRBD2 identical over 8 bases. The clonotype was recovered from a woman aged 60-75 years with COVID-19, enrolled during active disease. As DNA, the CDR3 is TGTGCCAGCAGTGGACCTCGAGCGGGAGTGTACACAGATACGCAGTATTTT. Translated: CASSGPRAGVYTDTQYF.